This T cell receptor beta chain was obtained from a study of blood T cell repertoires in COVID-19. Study-level background: Sites across the United States, Italy and Spain contributed samples from acute and convalescent COVID-19. Sources were T cells, B-cell-depleted T cells, or PBMCs; the material itself was cDNA or gDNA.

Clones were read by immunoSEQ multiplex PCR, and TCRdb kept only the in-frame ones, dropping some. Altogether some 250,000 clones are present, approximately 85% being singletons, with the ten largest covering more than 9%. This CDR3 is 20 amino acids long. Germline V gene lookup returns CDR1 LGHNA and CDR2 YNFKEQ. The trim removed 0 bases at V and 5 bases at J, leaving 17 bases unmatched. Sequencing was performed on peripheral blood. This chain links TRBV4-2 with TRBJ2-5; the match to TRBD2 covers 11 bases. The source of this sequence is an elderly man with acute or convalescent COVID-19. The DNA for the CDR3 is TGTGCCAGCAGCCAAGATTCCCCCCTAACTAGCGGGGGCTATGGGGAGACCCAGTACTTC. It codes for CASSQDSPLTSGGYGETQYF.